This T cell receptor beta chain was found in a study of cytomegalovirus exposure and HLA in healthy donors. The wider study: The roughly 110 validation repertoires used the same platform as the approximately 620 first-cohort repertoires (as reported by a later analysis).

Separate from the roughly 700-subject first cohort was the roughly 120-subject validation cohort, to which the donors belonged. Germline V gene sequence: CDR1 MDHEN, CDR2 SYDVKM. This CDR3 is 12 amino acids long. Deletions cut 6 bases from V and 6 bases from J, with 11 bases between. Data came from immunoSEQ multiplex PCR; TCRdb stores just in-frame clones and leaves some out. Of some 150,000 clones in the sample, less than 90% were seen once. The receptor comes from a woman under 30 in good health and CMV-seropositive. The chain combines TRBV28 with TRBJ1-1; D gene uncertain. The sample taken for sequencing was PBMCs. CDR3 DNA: TGTGCCAGCAGGGAGGGTAGTGCTGAAGCTTTCTTT. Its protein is CASREGSAEAFF. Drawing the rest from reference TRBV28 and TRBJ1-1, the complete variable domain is DVKVTQSSRYLVKRTGEKVFLECVQDMDHENMFWYRQDPGLGLRLIYFSYDVKMKEKGDIPEGYSVSREKKERFSLILESASTNQTSMYLCASREGSAEAFFGQGTRLTVV.